This T cell receptor beta chain originates from a study of T cell changes during pregnancy in multiple sclerosis. Germline CDR1 is SNHLY and CDR2 is FYNNEI. The CDR3 length is 15 residues. The ends lost 7 bases at V and 4 bases at J; junction bases unmatched: 10. The method was immunoSEQ multiplex PCR; TCRdb's version includes in-frame clones alone and lacks a portion of them. The sample yields 90,000 to 120,000 clones, approximately 90% seen once. The material was peripheral blood, obtained in the third trimester of pregnancy. V and J are TRBV2 and TRBJ2-5; TRBD1 matches at 9 bases. The sequence was obtained from a female donor in good health, enrolled as a control in a pregnancy study. In nucleotides, the CDR3 is TGTGCCAGCATCCGGGACAGGGTTTTTAGAGAGACCCAGTACTTC. Translation gives CASIRDRVFRETQYF.